This passage covers 21 T cell receptor beta chains from one sample sequenced in a study of Graves' ophthalmopathy and Graves' hyperthyroidism. Amplified TCR beta CDR3 regions were obtained using RNA transcripts as template. Second-round multiplex PCR came after a first-round RT-PCR that employed HTBI primers. One entry per CDR3 protein results from TCRdb running MiXCR on the multiplex PCR reads. The data hold hundreds of thousands of distinct CDR3 sequences, with roughly two fifths observed a single time. The sequenced material came from peripheral blood. The receptors derive from an adult man with Graves' ophthalmopathy.

This clonotype was detected a few times. V and J are TRBV24-1 and TRBJ2-2, with D maybe TRBD1 (6 bases). Germline V CDR1 and CDR2: KGHDR, SFDVKD. The CDR3 runs to 14 residues. V lost 4 bases to trimming and J lost 13 bases, with 18 bases between them. In DNA, the CDR3 is TGTGCCACCAGTGACCGAGGACAGTCCAATGGGCTGTTTTTT. Protein: CATSDRGQSNGLFF.

There are a few counts of this clonotype. The rearrangement links TRBV12-3 or TRBV12-4 to TRBJ2-5; 7 positions match TRBD2. This CDR3 is 14 amino acids long. V was pared by 8 bases and J by 5 bases, with 11 bases of the junction left unmatched. CDR3 sequence (DNA): TGTGCCAGCGCGGGGGAGCTTTATGGGGAGACCCAGTACTTC. It yields the protein CASAGELYGETQYF.

To note about this clonotype: The germline gene is not matched at one end of the junction; a read error may be the cause. The V and J genes are TRBV7-9 and TRBJ2-5; no reliable D call. This CDR3 has 10 amino acids. Per the germline V gene, CDR1 is SEHNR and CDR2 is FQNEAQ (reference sequence). The CDR3 DNA follows: TGTGCCAGCGCTTCAGAGACTCAGTACTTC. Translation: CASASETQYF.

Regarding this clonotype: A junction boundary mismatches the germline segment, possibly from a read error. CDR3: CAISDRTGADYGYTF. The CDR3 coding sequence is TGTGCCATCAGTGATCGGACAGGGGCGGACTATGGCTACACCTTC. The chain links TRBV24-1 to TRBJ1-2, with 9 positions matching TRBD1. The CDR3 totals 15 residues. The germline gives CDR1 KGHDR, CDR2 SFDVKD.

This sequence joins TRBV12-3 or TRBV12-4 and TRBJ1-5; TRBD1 aligns across 8 bases. Trimming cost V 6 bases and J 1 base; bases outside gene matches: 2. The CDR3 is 14 amino acids. The CDR3 sequence is CASRQGGSNQPQHF. The CDR3 DNA reads as TGTGCCAGCAGACAGGGGGGCAGCAATCAGCCCCAGCATTTT.

The CDR3 here is CSSGTGAETQYF. The CDR3 DNA sequence: TGCAGTTCCGGGACAGGGGCAGAGACCCAGTACTTC. The chain couples TRBV20-1 to TRBJ2-5, with 10 positions matching TRBD1. Germline CDR1 and CDR2: DFQATT and SNEGSKA (reference sequence). The CDR3 contains 12 residues. The V gene end was trimmed by 8 bases and the J gene end by 4 bases; junction bases not matched to a gene: 4.

About this clonotype itself: One base away lies a much larger clone, so this may be a sequencing read error. The chain recombines TRBV5-1 with TRBJ2-5, with D perhaps TRBD2 (5 bases). Between the trimmed V and J ends, which lost 3 bases and 10 bases, there was a span of 16 bases. Germline V gives CDR1 SGHRS, CDR2 YFSETQ. The CDR3 is 13 amino acids. DNA for the CDR3: TGCGCCAGCAGCTCCGGGATTCCGAATATCCAGTACTTC. Translated, it gives CASSSGIPNIQYF.

Details on this clonotype: The CDR3 end shows no conserved phenylalanine or tryptophan, and so a read error is likely. The chain has TRBV2 and TRBJ2-7; 11 nucleotides line up with TRBD2. This CDR3 contains 15 residues. Germline CDR1 reads SNHLY; CDR2 reads FYNNEI. The V gene end was trimmed by 6 bases and the J gene end by 1 base; junction bases not matched to a gene: 5. The CDR3 DNA reads as TGTGCCAGCAGCTTGACTAGCGGGGCTTCCTACGAGCAGTACCTC. The encoded protein is CASSLTSGASYEQYL.

This clonotype showed up just once. A single base separates this from a much larger clone, so it may be a read error. This sequence joins TRBV19 and TRBJ1-2; 10 nucleotides agree with TRBD1. V was clipped by 6 bases and J by 4 bases; unmatched bases: 5. This CDR3 region has 14 residues. Germline V lookup: CDR1 LNHDA, CDR2 SQIVND (reference sequence). CDR3 in amino acids: CASSDRGQGYGYTF. The CDR3 DNA follows: TGTGCCAGTAGCGACAGGGGGCAGGGCTATGGCTACACCTTC.

The sample holds many counts of this clonotype. This chain joins TRBV19 and TRBJ1-1; TRBD1 might be the D (6 bases). The CDR3 contains 13 residues. In germline, CDR1 is LNHDA, CDR2 SQIVND (reference sequence). The ends were cut back, 5 bases at V and 7 bases at J, with 14 bases in the middle. CDR3 residues: CASSHWTDGEAFF. The CDR3 coding sequence is TGTGCCAGTAGTCATTGGACAGACGGTGAAGCTTTCTTT. Looking up the rest from reference TRBV19 and TRBJ1-1 gives the full variable domain: DGGITQSPKYLFRKEGQNVTLSCEQNLNHDAMYWYRQDPGQGLRLIYYSQIVNDFQKGDIAEGYSVSREKKESFPLTVTSAQKNPTAFYLCASSHWTDGEAFFGQGTRLTVV.

This clonotype was found many times. V gene TRBV7-9 combines with J gene TRBJ1-3; D unresolved. The V gene lost 1 base and the J gene lost 0 bases, with 10 bases spanning the gap. The CDR3 has 16 residues. Germline lookup yields CDR1 SEHNR and CDR2 FQNEAQ (reference sequence). CDR3 DNA: TGTGCCAGCAGCTTAGTGGTCCTTCCCTCTGGAAACACCATATATTTT. Encoded protein: CASSLVVLPSGNTIYF.

CDR3 region: CASSFSDRGRVDEQYF. Written as DNA, the CDR3 is TGTGCCAGCAGCTTTTCGGACAGGGGGCGCGTCGATGAGCAGTACTTC. This chain connects TRBV7-9 to TRBJ2-7; 11 nucleotides line up with TRBD1. The CDR3 has 16 residues. V trimming: 3 bases; J trimming: 7 bases; junction bases outside the gene matches: 11. Germline V lookup: CDR1 SEHNR, CDR2 FQNEAQ (reference sequence).

This clonotype was recorded only once. The chain employs TRBV29-1 and TRBJ2-7; 11 bases match TRBD1. Germline loops: CDR1 SQVTM, CDR2 ANQGSEA. The length of the CDR3 is 14 residues. J gave up 7 bases and V 6 bases, and 11 bases lay outside the gene matches. CDR3: CSVSGQGVTGEQYF. CDR3 DNA: TGCAGCGTGTCGGGACAGGGGGTCACCGGGGAGCAGTACTTC.

Regarding this clonotype: Germline and junction disagree at one end, which may indicate a read error. The genes are TRBV10-3 and TRBJ2-1, with D possibly TRBD2 on 6 matching bases. The CDR3 consists of 14 residues. The germline V gene encodes CDR1 ENHRY and CDR2 SYGVKD. The CDR3 sequence is CAISVSGTPNEQFF. CDR3 nucleotide sequence: TGTGCCATAAGTGTTTCCGGGACTCCTAATGAGCAGTTCTTC.

The J gene is TRBJ2-5, the V gene TRBV10-3; 8 bases agree with TRBD1. J gave up 5 bases and V 10 bases, and 9 bases lay outside the gene matches. This CDR3 spans 13 amino acids. Germline assignment: CDR1 ENHRY and CDR2 SYGVKD. For the CDR3, the DNA is TGTGCCACCAGACAGGGGACCCAGGAGACCCAGTACTTC. It codes for CATRQGTQETQYF.

In DNA, the CDR3 is TGTGCCAGCAGCTTAGTCCTAGCGGGACTGACTTATGGCTACACCTTC. Translating it yields CASSLVLAGLTYGYTF. This chain links TRBV7-2 with TRBJ1-2, with TRBD1 as a possible D gene (5 bases). Germline V gene lookup returns CDR1 SGHTA and CDR2 FQGNSA. Between the trimmed V and J ends, which lost 1 base and 5 bases, there was a span of 17 bases. The CDR3 spans 16 residues.

The genes are TRBV7-2 and TRBJ2-7, with 8 nucleotides matching TRBD1. The CDR3 length is 13 residues. The trim removed 6 bases at V and 6 bases at J, leaving 7 bases unmatched. The germline CDR1 and CDR2 sequences are SGHTA and FQGNSA. The CDR3 is CASSSPDRVEQYF. The CDR3 DNA reads as TGTGCCAGCAGTTCCCCGGACAGGGTCGAGCAGTACTTC.

This clonotype was seen ten or more times. This sequence joins TRBV9 and TRBJ1-1; a weak D match, TRBD1 (5 bases). Per the germline V gene, CDR1 is SGDLS and CDR2 is YYNGEE. Trimming removed 3 bases at V and 9 bases at J, with 18 bases between. The CDR3 totals 14 residues. DNA of the CDR3: TGTGCCAGCAGCGCGGGACCGGGGGGAGACCAAGCTTTCTTT. Its protein product is CASSAGPGGDQAFF.

This clonotype was recorded many times. This sequence joins TRBV7-9 and TRBJ1-2; D remains ambiguous. V lost 3 bases and J 6 bases, leaving 11 bases between the germline ends. Germline CDR1 is SEHNR and CDR2 is FQNEAQ (reference sequence). The CDR3 has 13 residues. The DNA of the CDR3 is TGTGCCAGCAGCTTGGGCTTACATAATGGCTACACCTTC. Its protein is CASSLGLHNGYTF.

This clonotype has only a few counts. This chain connects TRBV6-1 to TRBJ1-5; tentative D call: TRBD1 (5 bases). Germline V lookup: CDR1 MNHNS, CDR2 SASEGT. CDR3 length equals 16 residues. Trimming shortened V by 3 bases and J by 6 bases, and 18 bases separated the two germline ends. This CDR3 is CASSEVFRERGQPQHF. In DNA, the CDR3 is TGTGCCAGCAGTGAGGTCTTCAGGGAGAGGGGTCAGCCCCAGCATTTT.

Ten or more counts support this clonotype. This chain uses TRBV29-1 with TRBJ2-7; a possible D gene is TRBD1 (5 bases). The germline gives CDR1 SQVTM, CDR2 ANQGSEA. The CDR3 is made up of 13 amino acids. Trimming left V 4 bases short and J 2 bases short, with 12 bases between. CDR3 residues: CSVVRQQTYEQYF. The DNA for the CDR3 is TGCAGCGTTGTGAGACAGCAGACCTACGAGCAGTACTTC.